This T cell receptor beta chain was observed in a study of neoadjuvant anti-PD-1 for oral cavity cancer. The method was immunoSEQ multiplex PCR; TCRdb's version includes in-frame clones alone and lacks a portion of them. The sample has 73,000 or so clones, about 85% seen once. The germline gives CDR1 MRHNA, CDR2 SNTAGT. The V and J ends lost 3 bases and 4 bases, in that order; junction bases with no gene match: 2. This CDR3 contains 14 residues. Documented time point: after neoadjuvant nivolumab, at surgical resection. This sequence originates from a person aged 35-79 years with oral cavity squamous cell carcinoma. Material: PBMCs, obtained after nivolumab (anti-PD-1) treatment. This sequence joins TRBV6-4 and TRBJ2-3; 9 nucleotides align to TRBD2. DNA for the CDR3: TGTGCCAGCAGTGAGCGGGAGGGCCCAGATACGCAGTATTTT. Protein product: CASSEREGPDTQYF.